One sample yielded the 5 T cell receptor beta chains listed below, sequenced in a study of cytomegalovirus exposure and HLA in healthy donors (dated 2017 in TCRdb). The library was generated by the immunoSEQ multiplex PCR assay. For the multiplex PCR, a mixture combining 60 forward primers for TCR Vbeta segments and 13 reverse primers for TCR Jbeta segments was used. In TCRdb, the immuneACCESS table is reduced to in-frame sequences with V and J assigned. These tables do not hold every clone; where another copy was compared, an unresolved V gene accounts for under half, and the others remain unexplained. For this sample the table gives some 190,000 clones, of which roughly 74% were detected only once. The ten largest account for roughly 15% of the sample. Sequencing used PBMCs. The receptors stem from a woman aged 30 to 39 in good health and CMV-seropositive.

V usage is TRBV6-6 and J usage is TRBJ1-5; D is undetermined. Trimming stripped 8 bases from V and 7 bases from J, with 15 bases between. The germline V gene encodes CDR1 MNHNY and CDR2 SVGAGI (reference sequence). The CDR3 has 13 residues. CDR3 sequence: CASGRSSEQPQHF. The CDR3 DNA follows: TGTGCCAGCGGAAGGAGTTCAGAACAGCCCCAGCATTTT.

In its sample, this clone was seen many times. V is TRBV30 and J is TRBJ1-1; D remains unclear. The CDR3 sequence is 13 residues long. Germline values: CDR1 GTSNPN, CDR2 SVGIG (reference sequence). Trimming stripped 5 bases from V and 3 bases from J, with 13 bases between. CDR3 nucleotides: TGTGCCTGGGCCTTTCAGAGGCACACTGAAGCTTTCTTT. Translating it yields CAWAFQRHTEAFF.

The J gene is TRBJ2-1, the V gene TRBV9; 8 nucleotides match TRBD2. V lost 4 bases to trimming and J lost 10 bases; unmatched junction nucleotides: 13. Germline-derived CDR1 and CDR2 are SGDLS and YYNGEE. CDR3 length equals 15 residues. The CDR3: CASSPISAGGREQFF. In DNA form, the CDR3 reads TGTGCCAGCAGCCCAATCTCGGCAGGCGGGAGGGAGCAGTTCTTC.

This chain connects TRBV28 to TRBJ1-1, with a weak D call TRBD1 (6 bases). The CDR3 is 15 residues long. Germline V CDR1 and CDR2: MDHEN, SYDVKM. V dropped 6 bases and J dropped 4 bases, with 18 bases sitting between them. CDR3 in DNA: TGTGCCAGCAGGCAAGACAGGTCGGCCAGCACTGAAGCTTTCTTT. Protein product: CASRQDRSASTEAFF.

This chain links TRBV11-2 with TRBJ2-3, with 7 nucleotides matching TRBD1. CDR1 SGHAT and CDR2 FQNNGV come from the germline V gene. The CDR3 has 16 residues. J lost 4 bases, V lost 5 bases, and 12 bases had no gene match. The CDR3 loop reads CASSPFRDSRSDTQYF. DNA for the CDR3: TGTGCCAGCAGCCCTTTCCGGGACAGCAGGTCAGATACGCAGTATTTT.